Shown below are 2 T cell receptor beta chains from a single sample sequenced in a study of monozygotic twins with inflammatory bowel disease. TCRdb re-called the 5' RACE reads and shows each CDR3 protein once, DNA omitted. In all, the sample yields hundreds of thousands of distinct CDR3 sequences. Input material: blood. The receptor source for this set is a human donor with ulcerative colitis or Crohn's disease, or a healthy co-twin of an affected twin (not recorded which).

The J gene is TRBJ1-3, the V gene TRBV12-3 or TRBV12-4; TCRdb names TRBD1, which stays unverified in the absence of DNA. The length of the CDR3 is 14 residues. The CDR3 here is CASTPLMVGNTIYF.

The gene calls are TRBV13 and TRBJ2-7; TCRdb lists TRBD2, though no DNA is available to test this call. This CDR3 contains 14 residues. Germline CDR1 is PRHDT and CDR2 is FYEKMQ (reference sequence). This CDR3 is CASSERDFSYEQYF.